The 32 T cell receptor beta chains below all came from one sample that was sequenced in a study of blood T cell repertoires in COVID-19. The repertoire was sequenced with immunoSEQ multiplex PCR; TCRdb's copy has only in-frame clones and lacks some. The sample holds tens of thousands of clones, 84% seen once. The sample was peripheral blood. Every receptor here comes from a middle-aged man with acute or convalescent COVID-19.

The rearrangement links TRBV7-6 to TRBJ1-2; D uncertain. V lost 1 base to trimming and J lost 4 bases, with 7 bases between them. Per germline, CDR1 SGHVS and CDR2 FNYEAQ. CDR3 length: 13 residues. CDR3 sequence reads: CASSLERFYGYTF. The CDR3 coding sequence is TGTGCCAGCAGCTTAGAGAGGTTCTATGGCTACACCTTC.

The V and J genes are TRBV7-9 and TRBJ2-7; D remains unclear. Trimming took off 5 bases at V and 2 bases at J, with 10 bases between the two ends. From germline, CDR1 is SEHNR and CDR2 FQNEAQ (reference sequence). CDR3 length equals 13 residues. The CDR3 spells CASSLLVAYEQYF. The CDR3 region has the DNA TGTGCCAGCAGCCTTTTAGTCGCCTACGAGCAGTACTTC.

This clone occurred once. This rearrangement joins TRBV13 to TRBJ2-1, with 15 bases aligning to TRBD2. CDR3 size: 17 residues. From germline, CDR1 is PRHDT and CDR2 FYEKMQ (reference sequence). Germline trimming cut 4 bases from V and 9 bases from J; bases unmatched to any gene: 10. The CDR3 reads CASSSGLAGGKRSEQFF. In nucleotides, the CDR3 is TGTGCCAGCAGCTCGGGACTAGCGGGGGGAAAAAGGAGTGAGCAGTTCTTC.

The DNA of the CDR3 is TGTGCCAGCAGCCCTCTCGGGGGGGGGTCCTACAATGAGCAGTTCTTC. Amino acid sequence: CASSPLGGGSYNEQFF. The chain is built from TRBV14 and TRBJ2-1; 8 nucleotides agree with TRBD2. The J segment lost 1 base and the V segment lost 4 bases, leaving 6 bases of the junction unmatched. The CDR3 spans 16 residues. Germline V lookup: CDR1 SGHDN, CDR2 FVKESK.

Only a few counts were recorded for this clone. The chain has TRBV10-3 and TRBJ2-1, with 7 bases fitting TRBD2. The CDR3 consists of 14 residues. CDR1 is ENHRY and CDR2 is SYGVKD in the germline V gene. Germline trimming cut 10 bases from V and 3 bases from J; bases unmatched to any gene: 9. Written as DNA, the CDR3 is TGTGCCACGGAGTCTAGCGGTATCTACAATGAGCAGTTCTTC. This sequence encodes CATESSGIYNEQFF.

V usage is TRBV5-1 and J usage is TRBJ2-1, with a weak D call TRBD1 (7 bases). CDR1 and CDR2 (germline): SGHRS, YFSETQ. The CDR3 totals 14 residues. V was cut by 4 bases and J by 12 bases, with 20 bases left in between. The CDR3 DNA follows: TGCGCCAGCAGCACGGGGGACAGTCAAAAAGGGCAGTTCTTC. Translated: CASSTGDSQKGQFF.

This chain links TRBV9 with TRBJ2-5; tentatively, D is TRBD2 (7 bases). The CDR3 sequence is 14 residues long. V lost 3 bases and J lost 3, with 12 bases in between. Germline V gene lookup returns CDR1 SGDLS and CDR2 YYNGEE. The CDR3 DNA reads as TGTGCCAGCAGCGAGGGGGGAGGGGAAGAGACCCAGTACTTC. This gives the protein CASSEGGGEETQYF.

The chain couples TRBV19 to TRBJ1-2; D may be TRBD1 (6 bases). The CDR3 has 15 amino acids. V was pared by 4 bases and J by 3 bases, with 15 bases between. Germline loops: CDR1 LNHDA, CDR2 SQIVND (reference sequence). DNA for the CDR3: TGTGCCAGTAGTACCCGACAGGACTGGGACTATGGCTACACCTTC. Translating gives CASSTRQDWDYGYTF.

V usage is TRBV5-8 and J usage is TRBJ2-5; 9 bases map to TRBD1. Germline CDR1 is SGHTS and CDR2 is YDEGEE. With V trimmed by 3 bases and J by 1 base, 7 bases remained unmatched. The CDR3 totals 16 residues. The CDR3 protein is CASSWGQGFIQETQYF. For the CDR3, the DNA is TGTGCCAGCAGCTGGGGACAGGGCTTTATCCAAGAGACCCAGTACTTC.

The chain is built from TRBV6-6 and TRBJ2-3; 10 nucleotides align to TRBD2. J gave up 3 bases and V 6 bases, and 6 bases lay outside the gene matches. Germline values: CDR1 MNHNY, CDR2 SVGAGI (reference sequence). CDR3 size: 15 residues. The DNA for the CDR3 is TGTGCCAGCAGCCAGCTAGCGGGGGTTACAGATACGCAGTATTTT. It codes for CASSQLAGVTDTQYF.

This clone came up a few times. The V and J genes are TRBV5-6 and TRBJ2-1; 7 nucleotides agree with TRBD2. The germline CDR1 and CDR2 sequences are SGHDT and YYEEEE. CDR3 length: 15 amino acids. The ends lost 3 bases at V and 3 bases at J; junction bases unmatched: 6. The CDR3: CASSSDPGGYNEQFF. The CDR3 nucleotides are TGTGCCAGCAGCTCCGATCCGGGGGGCTACAATGAGCAGTTCTTC.

CDR3 in amino acids: CASSVLTSPKRDTQYF. CDR3 sequence (DNA): TGTGCCAGCAGCGTCCTCACTAGCCCCAAAAGGGATACGCAGTATTTT. This sequence joins TRBV28 and TRBJ2-3, with D perhaps TRBD2 (6 bases). This CDR3 contains 16 residues. CDR1 and CDR2 from the germline V gene are MDHEN and SYDVKM. V lost 6 bases to trimming and J lost 6 bases, with 22 bases between them.

J is TRBJ1-1 and V is TRBV11-2; a possible D gene is TRBD1 (5 bases). The CDR3 extends over 16 amino acids. Germline CDR1 SGHAT, CDR2 FQNNGV. V was trimmed by 1 base and J by 4 bases, leaving 16 bases between them. This chain's CDR3 is CASSLVDWGGGTEAFF. CDR3 DNA: TGTGCCAGCAGCTTAGTAGATTGGGGGGGAGGCACTGAAGCTTTCTTT.

The V and J genes are TRBV7-8 and TRBJ1-2; 12 bases line up with TRBD1. The length of the CDR3 is 15 residues. Germline CDR1 SGHVS, CDR2 FQNEAQ. The ends lost 1 base at V and 6 bases at J; junction bases unmatched: 3. The DNA of the CDR3 is TGTGCCAGCAGCTTAGGGGACAGGGGGCACAATGGCTACACCTTC. Amino acids: CASSLGDRGHNGYTF.

The rearrangement joins TRBV28 to TRBJ2-1, with a possible D match to TRBD2 (6 bases). In germline, CDR1 is MDHEN, CDR2 SYDVKM. CDR3 size: 13 residues. V was pared by 2 bases and J by 7 bases, with 9 bases between. CDR3 in amino acids: CASSLGGRNEQFF. CDR3 nucleotides: TGTGCCAGCAGTTTAGGAGGGAGGAATGAGCAGTTCTTC.

The chain carries TRBV29-1 and TRBJ2-1; TRBD2 is a possible D gene (5 bases). The CDR3 loop spans 15 amino acids. Germline V gene lookup returns CDR1 SQVTM and CDR2 ANQGSEA. Deletions cut 7 bases from V and 4 bases from J, with 20 bases between. This chain's CDR3 is CSAVDGELQYNEQFF. The CDR3 nucleotides are TGCAGCGCCGTGGACGGGGAACTACAATACAATGAGCAGTTCTTC.

The chain recombines TRBV6-4 with TRBJ2-6, with D possibly being TRBD2 (5 bases). The V gene lost 0 bases and the J gene lost 4 bases, with 10 bases spanning the gap. Germline CDR1 is MRHNA and CDR2 is SNTAGT. This CDR3 has 16 residues. The CDR3 DNA follows: TGTGCCAGCAGTGACTCGAGGGTGAGCGGGGCCAACGTCCTGACTTTC. This codes for CASSDSRVSGANVLTF.

V is TRBV27 and J is TRBJ1-2; 12 bases are a match to TRBD1. The CDR3 contains 18 residues. Germline assignment: CDR1 MNHEY and CDR2 SMNVEV (reference sequence). The V and J ends lost 5 bases and 4 bases, in that order; junction bases with no gene match: 14. The CDR3 sequence: CASSPWPGTGGKAYGYTF. CDR3 DNA: TGTGCCAGCAGTCCGTGGCCCGGGACAGGGGGCAAGGCCTATGGCTACACCTTC.

This chain connects TRBV21-1 to TRBJ2-2; the D call TRBD1 from the table was never checked on the DNA. TRBV21-1 is designated a pseudogene. This CDR3 has 16 residues. CDR3 nucleotides: TGTGCCAGCAGCAGACGACAGGGGGCGCGCACCGGGGAGCTGTTTTTT. This codes for CASSRRQGARTGELFF.

This clone was detected only a few times. V is TRBV7-2 and J is TRBJ1-5; TRBD1 might be the D (6 bases). Trimming left V 5 bases short and J 2 bases short, with 10 bases between. CDR1 is SGHTA, CDR2 FQGNSA, per germline. The length of the CDR3 is 14 residues. The CDR3: CASSQGSRNQPQHF. CDR3 nucleotides: TGTGCCAGCAGCCAGGGGAGCCGCAATCAGCCCCAGCATTTT.

This chain uses TRBV5-6 with TRBJ2-7; possible D gene TRBD1, 5 bases. V was shortened by 4 bases and J by 3 bases, with 11 bases between the two germline ends. Looked up from germline, CDR1 is SGHDT and CDR2 is YYEEEE. The CDR3 covers 13 residues. The CDR3 nucleotides are TGTGCCAGCAGCAAAGTAGACAGCTACGAGCAGTACTTC. This translates into CASSKVDSYEQYF. The entire variable domain, with the rest obtained from reference TRBV5-6 and TRBJ2-7, is as follows: DAGVTQSPTHLIKTRGQQVTLRCSPKSGHDTVSWYQQALGQGPQFIFQYYEEEERQRGNFPDRFSGHQFPNYSSELNVNALLLGDSALYLCASSKVDSYEQYFGPGTRLTVT.

This chain joins TRBV6-5 and TRBJ2-7; 9 nucleotides line up with TRBD1. CDR1 is MNHEY and CDR2 is SVGAGI in the germline V gene. V trimming: 7 bases; J trimming: 6 bases; junction bases outside the gene matches: 13. The CDR3 contains 15 residues. DNA for the CDR3: TGTGCCAGCAATCTCCCCGAGGGACAGGGAGGCGAGCAGTACTTC. This translates into CASNLPEGQGGEQYF.

V gene TRBV6-6 combines with J gene TRBJ1-5; D is perhaps TRBD1 (5 bases). The V gene lost 6 bases and the J gene lost 8 bases, with 17 bases spanning the gap. Germline CDR1 and CDR2: MNHNY and SVGAGI (reference sequence). This CDR3 has 14 amino acids. DNA of the CDR3: TGTGCCAGCAGACCACAGGTTGTCATGGAGCCCCAGCATTTT. Its translation is CASRPQVVMEPQHF.

The CDR3 sequence: CASSIPRGTNEKLFF. The CDR3 coding sequence is TGTGCCAGTAGTATCCCCCGAGGCACTAATGAAAAACTGTTTTTT. The V and J genes are TRBV19 and TRBJ1-4; no definite D call. The CDR3 is 15 amino acids. Germline V CDR1 and CDR2: LNHDA, SQIVND (reference sequence). The V and J ends lost 3 bases and 2 bases respectively, with 10 bases between them.

The V and J genes are TRBV2 and TRBJ2-1; D perhaps matches TRBD1 (6 bases). The ends were cut back, 6 bases at V and 4 bases at J, with 13 bases in the middle. Per the germline V gene, CDR1 is SNHLY and CDR2 is FYNNEI. The CDR3 sequence is 14 residues long. CDR3 coding DNA: TGTGCCAGCAGGGCCGGGACACCTTACAATGAGCAGTTCTTC. Protein sequence: CASRAGTPYNEQFF.

The rearrangement uses TRBV28 and TRBJ2-6; 11 bases line up with TRBD1. The length of the CDR3 is 16 residues. V was pared by 5 bases and J by 4 bases, with 4 bases of the junction left unmatched. Per the germline V gene, CDR1 is MDHEN and CDR2 is SYDVKM. CDR3 sequence: CASSRTGGSGANVLTF. In DNA, the CDR3 is TGTGCCAGCAGTAGGACAGGGGGCTCAGGGGCCAACGTCCTGACTTTC. The variable domain in full, with the rest retrieved from reference TRBV28 and TRBJ2-6, is DVKVTQSSRYLVKRTGEKVFLECVQDMDHENMFWYRQDPGLGLRLIYFSYDVKMKEKGDIPEGYSVSREKKERFSLILESASTNQTSMYLCASSRTGGSGANVLTFGAGSRLTVL.

On this clone itself: The junction departs from germline at one end; a sequencing error may be responsible. This chain uses TRBV5-1 with TRBJ1-4; maybe TRBD1 (5 bases). CDR1 is SGHRS and CDR2 is YFSETQ in the germline V gene. This CDR3 contains 9 residues. The CDR3 loop reads CAIDRASLF. The CDR3 DNA sequence: TGCGCCATTGACAGAGCCTCCCTATTT.

This clone is a singleton in its sample. This chain uses TRBV5-1 with TRBJ2-5, with 8 bases that match TRBD2. The CDR3 is 11 residues long. Trimming took 8 bases from V and 4 from J; bases not matched to a gene: 1. Per germline, CDR1 SGHRS and CDR2 YFSETQ. The DNA of the CDR3 is TGCGCCAGTAGCGGGGCAGAGACCCAGTACTTC. Encoded protein: CASSGAETQYF.

This sequence joins TRBV28 and TRBJ1-2, with D possibly being TRBD1 (5 bases). Trimming removed 4 bases at V and 3 bases at J, with 15 bases between. Germline V gene data show CDR1 as MDHEN and CDR2 as SYDVKM. The CDR3 is 15 residues long. The CDR3 bases are TGTGCCAGCAGTTATAGGTCGGACACCCACTATGGCTACACCTTC. Protein sequence: CASSYRSDTHYGYTF.

The chain couples TRBV6-5 to TRBJ2-7; 9 bases line up with TRBD2. The CDR3 has 15 residues. Germline trimming cut 5 bases from V and 2 bases from J; bases unmatched to any gene: 7. Germline V CDR1 and CDR2: MNHEY, SVGAGI. The CDR3 DNA reads TGTGCCAGCAGTCTAACTAGCGGGCAGGCCTACGAGCAGTACTTC. As protein: CASSLTSGQAYEQYF.

The chain employs TRBV6-5 and TRBJ1-5; TRBD1 agrees at 8 bases. Germline trimming cut 6 bases from V and 6 bases from J; bases unmatched to any gene: 4. Germline CDR1 MNHEY, CDR2 SVGAGI. The CDR3 has 13 residues. CDR3 sequence reads: CASSEGQAQPQHF. The CDR3 DNA follows: TGTGCCAGCAGCGAGGGACAGGCTCAGCCCCAGCATTTT.

This clone was seen only once. The chain carries TRBV10-1 and TRBJ2-7; D perhaps matches TRBD1 (5 bases). The CDR3 loop spans 12 amino acids. In germline, CDR1 is WNHNN, CDR2 SYGVQD (reference sequence). V was cut by 8 bases and J by 4 bases, with 12 bases left in between. The CDR3 here is CASGQGGYEQYF. CDR3 coding DNA: TGCGCCAGCGGTCAGGGTGGGTACGAGCAGTACTTC.